One sample yielded the 20 T cell receptor beta chains listed below, sequenced in a study of T cells in Graves' hyperthyroidism and ophthalmopathy. Amplified TCR beta CDR3 regions came from RNA transcripts. First-round RT-PCR targeting the TCR CDR3 was performed with the HTBI primer set. TCRdb reprocessed the multiplex PCR reads with MiXCR, giving one entry per CDR3 protein. Among fewer than 450,000 distinct CDR3 sequences listed, about 17% were seen once. Source material: blood. The origin of the receptors is a woman aged 25 to 39 with Graves' hyperthyroidism that later progressed to Graves' ophthalmopathy.

This chain uses TRBV7-2 with TRBJ2-1; D is uncertain. V was cut by 3 bases and J by 2 bases, with 14 bases left in between. The germline V gene encodes CDR1 SGHTA and CDR2 FQGNSA. This CDR3 has 16 residues. The chain's CDR3 is CASSFISQDPYNEQFF. In DNA form, the CDR3 reads TGTGCCAGCAGCTTTATCAGTCAGGACCCCTACAATGAGCAGTTCTTC.

This clonotype was seen repeatedly, ten times or more. The genes are TRBV10-3 and TRBJ2-3; 9 nucleotides line up with TRBD1. The CDR3 contains 15 residues. After removal of 6 bases from V and 5 bases from J, the junction contained 9 bases not matched to a gene. Germline lookup yields CDR1 ENHRY and CDR2 SYGVKD. The CDR3 DNA reads TGTGCCATCAGGGAAACAGGGGGCGCAGGAGATACGCAGTATTTT. Protein: CAIRETGGAGDTQYF.

The gene calls are TRBV20-1 and TRBJ1-2; D unresolved. Per the germline V gene, CDR1 is DFQATT and CDR2 is SNEGSKA (reference sequence). This CDR3 contains 18 residues. Trimming removed 3 bases from V and 4 bases from J, with 27 bases in between. CDR3 region: CSASLDVEGWERSYGYTF. The CDR3 region has the DNA TGCAGTGCTAGTTTGGATGTAGAGGGATGGGAAAGAAGCTATGGCTACACCTTC.

This clonotype has just one count. V is TRBV15 and J is TRBJ2-5; weak D call: TRBD1 (8 bases). This CDR3 contains 16 residues. V was clipped by 5 bases and J by 5 bases, with 21 bases between them. Per the germline V gene, CDR1 is LNHNV and CDR2 is YYDKDF (reference sequence). The CDR3 loop reads CATSFRTGRGDETQYF. CDR3 coding DNA: TGTGCCACCAGCTTCAGGACAGGGAGGGGCGATGAGACCCAGTACTTC. The whole variable domain, filled in from reference TRBV15 and TRBJ2-5, reads DAMVIQNPRYQVTQFGKPVTLSCSQTLNHNVMYWYQQKSSQAPKLLFHYYDKDFNNEADTPDNFQSRRPNTSFCFLDIRSPGLGDTAMYLCATSFRTGRGDETQYFGPGTRLLVL.

The genes are TRBV19 and TRBJ1-3; D unclear. Germline lookup yields CDR1 LNHDA and CDR2 SQIVND (reference sequence). The CDR3 has 15 amino acids. V lost 2 bases and J lost 0, with 8 bases in between. Here the CDR3 reads CASSITPGSGNTIYF. The CDR3 nucleotides are TGTGCCAGTAGTATAACGCCCGGCTCTGGAAACACCATATATTTT.

V usage is TRBV6-1 and J usage is TRBJ2-2, with 12 bases aligning to TRBD2. Germline V gene sequence: CDR1 MNHNS, CDR2 SASEGT. The CDR3 spans 15 residues. Unmatched junction bases numbered 6, after V lost 6 bases and J lost 7 bases. The CDR3 DNA reads TGTGCCAGCAGGAGGACTAGCGGGGATGGCGGGGAGCTGTTTTTT. Its protein product is CASRRTSGDGGELFF.

This clonotype was counted a few times. The gene calls are TRBV19 and TRBJ2-4; the D gene is possibly TRBD1 (5 bases). The CDR3 covers 12 residues. The germline gives CDR1 LNHDA, CDR2 SQIVND (reference sequence). V lost 10 bases to trimming and J lost 8 bases, with 15 bases between them. The CDR3 sequence: CATWAGPHIQYF. The DNA of the CDR3 is TGTGCCACCTGGGCAGGGCCGCACATTCAGTACTTC.

This clonotype was observed a handful of times. The chain is built from TRBV19 and TRBJ2-2, with TRBD1 as a possible D gene (5 bases). Germline CDR1 reads LNHDA; CDR2 reads SQIVND (reference sequence). Trimming took 4 bases from V and 4 from J, leaving 10 bases between them. The CDR3 has 14 amino acids. CDR3 DNA: TGTGCCAGTAGTACGAAGCAGGGCACCGGGGAGCTGTTTTTT. This translates into CASSTKQGTGELFF.

This sequence joins TRBV6-2 or TRBV6-3 and TRBJ2-1; a weak D match, TRBD2 (5 bases). Between the trimmed V and J ends, which lost 4 bases and 5 bases, there was a span of 15 bases. Germline CDR1 reads MNHEY; CDR2 reads SVGEGT. The CDR3 sequence is 15 residues long. The CDR3 bases are TGTGCCAGCAGTTTCCCCGGCGGGCTTAACAATGAGCAGTTCTTC. It encodes CASSFPGGLNNEQFF.

This clonotype was counted at least ten times. For the CDR3, the DNA is TGCAGCGGGAGGGAAGATACGCAGTATTTT. This sequence encodes CSGREDTQYF. This sequence joins TRBV29-1 and TRBJ2-3; D is perhaps TRBD2 (6 bases). CDR1 and CDR2 (germline): SQVTM, ANQGSEA. Trimming stripped 7 bases from V and 5 bases from J, with 7 bases between. The CDR3 loop spans 10 amino acids.

V gene TRBV7-9 combines with J gene TRBJ2-1; D is ambiguous. CDR1 and CDR2 from the germline V gene are SEHNR and FQNEAQ (reference sequence). The CDR3 spans 14 residues. Between the trimmed V and J ends, which lost 2 bases and 8 bases, there was a span of 13 bases. The CDR3 sequence: CASSLPLARHEQFF. In DNA form, the CDR3 reads TGTGCCAGCAGCTTACCGTTAGCTAGACATGAGCAGTTCTTC.

This clonotype was counted at least ten times. The chain has TRBV20-1 and TRBJ2-3; 9 nucleotides align to TRBD2. V shed 4 bases and J 6 bases; nucleotides not matched to a gene: 5. From germline, CDR1 is DFQATT and CDR2 SNEGSKA (reference sequence). This CDR3 spans 13 amino acids. CDR3 in DNA: TGCAGTGCTATTAGCGGGAGTGATGATACGCAGTATTTT. Translated, it gives CSAISGSDDTQYF.

Ten or more counts support this clonotype. The CDR3 nucleotides are TGCAGTGCTAGAGATATACGGGGGGCTAGCACAGATACGCAGTATTTT. Its protein product is CSARDIRGASTDTQYF. The chain carries TRBV20-1 and TRBJ2-3; a weak D match, TRBD2 (7 bases). V was shortened by 0 bases and J by 0 bases, with 13 bases between the two germline ends. The germline V gene encodes CDR1 DFQATT and CDR2 SNEGSKA (reference sequence). The CDR3 consists of 16 residues.

This clonotype was recorded many times. This chain uses TRBV6-1 with TRBJ2-2, with TRBD1 matching 9 bases. Germline values: CDR1 MNHNS, CDR2 SASEGT. The CDR3 spans 19 residues. With 6 bases clipped from V and 0 bases from J, the junction kept 14 bases outside the gene matches. CDR3 nucleotide sequence: TGTGCCAGCAGCGACCGGGACAGGGTGTACCAAGCGAACACCGGGGAGCTGTTTTTT. It yields the protein CASSDRDRVYQANTGELFF.

This clonotype was observed a few times. The chain has TRBV9 and TRBJ1-2; no firm D call. Germline V lookup: CDR1 SGDLS, CDR2 YYNGEE. The V end was cut by 3 bases, the J end by 3 bases, with 12 bases between. The CDR3 totals 14 residues. The CDR3 region is CASSAETAHYGYTF. The CDR3 DNA reads as TGTGCCAGCAGCGCAGAAACAGCCCACTATGGCTACACCTTC.

Many counts were recorded for this clonotype. The chain joins TRBV11-3 to TRBJ2-2; no clear D. V was cut by 5 bases and J by 1 base, with 8 bases left in between. Germline V gene sequence: CDR1 SGHNT, CDR2 YENEEA. The CDR3 totals 14 residues. The CDR3 coding sequence is TGTGCCAGCAGCCTTACAGTGAACACCGGGGAGCTGTTTTTT. Amino acids: CASSLTVNTGELFF.

This chain joins TRBV24-1 and TRBJ2-3; D not resolved. V was pared by 9 bases and J by 10 bases, with 19 bases between. Germline lookup yields CDR1 KGHDR and CDR2 SFDVKD. The CDR3 length is 13 residues. CDR3 DNA sequence: TGTGCCACCGGTGGAGAGTACCCTTGGGCGCAGTATTTT. Residues: CATGGEYPWAQYF.

The sample holds many counts of this clonotype. This chain uses TRBV5-1 with TRBJ1-2; the D gene is possibly TRBD1 (6 bases). This CDR3 comprises 15 residues. In germline, CDR1 is SGHRS, CDR2 YFSETQ. V lost 1 base to trimming and J lost 4 bases, with 14 bases between them. The CDR3 coding sequence is TGCGCCAGCAGCTTGAAGACAGGCGACTCCTATGGCTACACCTTC. Protein product: CASSLKTGDSYGYTF.

This clonotype showed up many times. The V call is TRBV2, the J call TRBJ1-1; D might be TRBD1 (5 bases). V lost 3 bases to trimming and J lost 3 bases, with 23 bases between them. The germline V gene encodes CDR1 SNHLY and CDR2 FYNNEI. This CDR3 region has 18 residues. The CDR3 protein is CASSDLAGRGLADTEAFF. The CDR3 DNA follows: TGTGCCAGCAGTGATCTTGCAGGGAGGGGTTTAGCCGACACTGAAGCTTTCTTT.

This clonotype appeared many times. The chain links TRBV6-6 to TRBJ2-1; D remains ambiguous. The CDR3 loop spans 12 amino acids. Germline CDR1 is MNHNY and CDR2 is SVGAGI (reference sequence). Trimming removed 0 bases at V and 4 bases at J, with 1 base between. The CDR3 spells CASSYSYNEQFF. CDR3 coding DNA: TGTGCCAGCAGTTACTCGTACAATGAGCAGTTCTTC.